This T cell receptor beta chain emerged from a study of spatial heterogeneity in lung cancer. Study at large: Sequencing was performed on follow-up PBMC samples when available, collected at a median of roughly two years after resection. A unique TCR and UMI combination showed up more than ten times in raw reads, on average.

The time point here: blood at routine non-recurrence follow-up after resection. Sequencing of whole RNA from tumor, nontumor lung or frozen PBMC involved no sorting. The presence of a unique molecular identifier marked each TCR cDNA molecule. A single record per CDR3 protein comes from TCRdb applying MiXCR to the 5' RACE reads. Here the sample spans 35,000 to 55,000 distinct CDR3 sequences, 10% to 15% being singletons. In this sample, this clonotype turned up many times. The sequence came from a male donor with early-stage non-small cell lung cancer. The material was PBMCs, obtained at follow-up.

The CDR3 loop is CSARDFGLAGGREYNEQFF. In DNA, the CDR3 is TGCAGTGCTAGAGATTTCGGACTAGCGGGAGGGCGGGAGTACAATGAGCAGTTCTTC. The rearrangement joins TRBV20-1 to TRBJ2-1; 15 bases are a match to TRBD2. Germline loops: CDR1 DFQATT, CDR2 SNEGSKA (reference sequence). J lost 4 bases, V lost 0 bases, and 10 bases had no gene match. This CDR3 comprises 19 residues.